This T cell receptor beta chain was captured by sequencing in a study of beta chain features in type 1 diabetes. Study-wide points: There was a moderate but significant shortening of TCRB CDR3s in all four CD4+ subsets of Type 1 diabetes patients.

This clone showed up just a few times. Antigen unknown. Expressed TCRB transcripts were sequenced after all isolated RNA was converted to cDNA. Clones were sequenced by immunoSEQ multiplex PCR, and TCRdb holds only the in-frame ones, with some missing. The table has approximately 730,000 clones, about an eighth seen once. Source material: naive CD4+ T cells from blood. The receptor was derived from a man between 18 and 29 years old with type 1 diabetes.

For the CDR3, the DNA is TGTGCCAGCAGCTTAGGGGGGGCCTTCGGCACCTTC. Residues: CASSLGGAFGTF. The chain recombines TRBV7-9 with TRBJ1-2, with TRBD1 as a possible D gene (6 bases). This CDR3 has 12 residues. Trimming cost V 1 base and J 13 bases, with 13 bases left between them. The germline V gene encodes CDR1 SEHNR and CDR2 FQNEAQ (reference sequence).